The following is a TCR beta chain sequence with its context. Its antigen is undetermined. The data were obtained in a study of neoadjuvant nivolumab and ipilimumab in lung cancer. Study conclusions and caveats: Only a small number of samples underwent TCR sequencing.

Germline loops: CDR1 SGHAT, CDR2 FQDESV (reference sequence). The CDR3 extends over 13 amino acids. Trimming removed 1 base at V and 6 bases at J, with 7 bases between. Sequencing was performed with immunoSEQ multiplex PCR; in TCRdb, only in-frame clones are kept and a portion is missing. The sample includes 30,000 or so clones, 83% seen only once; the top ten take about 5.5%. The genes are TRBV11-1 and TRBJ2-1; the D gene is possibly TRBD1 (5 bases). Sequencing used tumor tissue, obtained after neoadjuvant nivolumab, alone or with ipilimumab, at or shortly before surgery. This clonotype was sampled from an adult with non-small cell lung cancer. The CDR3 sequence is CASSLDDSNEQFF. The CDR3 DNA reads TGTGCCAGCAGCTTAGATGACAGCAATGAGCAGTTCTTC.